The 5 T cell receptor beta chains listed next were all sequenced from one sample in a study of blood T cell repertoires in COVID-19. The method was immunoSEQ multiplex PCR; TCRdb's version includes in-frame clones alone and lacks a portion of them. The sample comprises approximately 100,000 clones, approximately 93% of which are singletons, and 0.85% to 1% rests with the top ten. The specimen was peripheral blood. The receptors stem from a man between 60 and 75 years old with acute or convalescent COVID-19.

This chain joins TRBV5-1 and TRBJ2-3; the D gene is possibly TRBD2 (6 bases). With 7 bases removed from V and 2 bases from J, the gap between germline ends came to 14 bases. Germline V lookup: CDR1 SGHRS, CDR2 YFSETQ. The CDR3 is 14 residues long. CDR3 nucleotide sequence: TGCGCCAGCGCGGGGCTGCCGGTCACAGATACGCAGTATTTT. As protein: CASAGLPVTDTQYF.

The J gene is TRBJ1-2, the V gene TRBV3-1 (or the pseudogene TRBV3-2); D unclear. The CDR3 is 14 residues long. Deletions cut 1 base from V and 0 bases from J, with 6 bases between. Germline lookup yields CDR1 LGHDT and CDR2 YNNKEL (reference sequence). CDR3 sequence: CASSQVPANYGYTF. The DNA of the CDR3 is TGTGCCAGCAGCCAAGTGCCGGCTAACTATGGCTACACCTTC.

The gene calls are TRBV7-3 and TRBJ2-2; D is unresolved. CDR3 length: 16 residues. Per the germline V gene, CDR1 is SGHTA and CDR2 is FQGTGA. Trimming took 1 base from V and 0 from J, leaving 9 bases between them. The CDR3 bases are TGTGCCAGCAGCTTAATGGCGGCCGCGAACACCGGGGAGCTGTTTTTT. Protein sequence: CASSLMAAANTGELFF.

This clone was detected once. The chain has TRBV19 and TRBJ1-1, with D tentatively TRBD1 (6 bases). Deletions cut 7 bases from V and 4 bases from J, with 16 bases between. The CDR3 contains 14 residues. CDR1 and CDR2 from the germline V gene are LNHDA and SQIVND (reference sequence). The CDR3 nucleotides are TGTGCCAGTATGGGGTGGGGGCAGGTCACTGAAGCTTTCTTT. Translated: CASMGWGQVTEAFF.

The J gene is TRBJ1-2, the V gene TRBV14, with a possible D match to TRBD1 (6 bases). This CDR3 region has 14 residues. CDR1 SGHDN and CDR2 FVKESK come from the germline V gene. V was shortened by 4 bases and J by 2 bases, with 11 bases between the two germline ends. CDR3 loop: CASSRRQENYGYTF. CDR3 in DNA: TGTGCCAGCAGCCGAAGACAGGAGAACTATGGCTACACCTTC.